In this sample, the clone carrying this TCR beta chain turned up a few times. The antigen is not known. The data were taken from a study of response to subunit inactivated influenza vaccine. Study outcomes and limitations: Authors proposed each seasonal influenza vaccination draws in few new T cells.

Germline loops: CDR1 DFQATT, CDR2 SNEGSKA (reference sequence). This CDR3 has 15 amino acids. V shed 0 bases and J shed 3 bases, with 9 bases lying between them. TCRdb itself ran the RT-PCR reads through MiXCR, one entry per CDR3 protein. In the table there are about 780,000 distinct CDR3 sequences, roughly 20% of which are singletons. The chain couples TRBV20-1 to TRBJ1-6, with unresolved D. This receptor was obtained from a middle-aged man who received an inactivated influenza vaccine. The sample in question was PBMCs from blood, obtained about 5 days after vaccination. Written as DNA, the CDR3 is TGCAGTGCTAGAGATCAGTGGTTCTATAATTCACCCCTCCACTTT. Translating gives CSARDQWFYNSPLHF.